The next 26 T cell receptor beta chains were all read from a single sample in a study of blood T cell repertoires in COVID-19. Clones were read by immunoSEQ multiplex PCR, and TCRdb kept only the in-frame ones, dropping some. The table shows a few hundred thousand clones, with roughly four fifths occurring only once. The sequenced sample was peripheral blood. The receptors were sampled from a young woman with acute or convalescent COVID-19.

The chain employs TRBV5-8 and TRBJ2-1; no clear D gene. Trimming removed 0 bases at V and 0 bases at J, with 4 bases between. CDR3 length: 14 amino acids. Germline lookup yields CDR1 SGHTS and CDR2 YDEGEE. The CDR3: CASSLDISYNEQFF. CDR3 in DNA: TGTGCCAGCAGCTTGGACATCTCCTACAATGAGCAGTTCTTC.

This clone was seen more than once but under ten times. The rearrangement uses TRBV28 and TRBJ1-3; unclear D gene. Per the germline V gene, CDR1 is MDHEN and CDR2 is SYDVKM. The CDR3 totals 12 residues. The ends were cut back, 3 bases at V and 3 bases at J, with 3 bases in the middle. The CDR3 reads CASSFVGNTIYF. CDR3 coding DNA: TGTGCCAGCAGTTTCGTTGGAAACACCATATATTTT.

This sequence joins TRBV4-3 and TRBJ2-1; unclear D gene. The V gene lost 0 bases and the J gene lost 0 bases, with 15 bases spanning the gap. CDR1 and CDR2 (germline): LGHNA, YSLEER. The CDR3 consists of 18 residues. For the CDR3, the DNA is TGCGCCAGCAGCCAAGATTGGGTTCCCCCAGGCTCCTACAATGAGCAGTTCTTC. Amino acids: CASSQDWVPPGSYNEQFF.

This chain uses TRBV15 with TRBJ2-7, with a possible D match to TRBD2 (6 bases). CDR1 LNHNV and CDR2 YYDKDF come from the germline V gene (reference sequence). The V and J ends lost 0 bases and 2 bases respectively, with 11 bases between them. The CDR3 spans 15 residues. The CDR3 nucleotides are TGTGCCACCAGCAGAGAAGGGGTAGCGGCCTACGAGCAGTACTTC. This encodes CATSREGVAAYEQYF.

This chain connects TRBV4-3 to TRBJ2-7; possibly TRBD2 for D (6 bases). Per the germline V gene, CDR1 is LGHNA and CDR2 is YSLEER. The ends were cut back, 1 base at V and 5 bases at J, with 18 bases in the middle. CDR3 size: 16 residues. CDR3 sequence (DNA): TGCGCCAGCAGCCAAGTGGACGTCCGGGGGACTGACGAGCAGTACTTC. Translating gives CASSQVDVRGTDEQYF.

The rearrangement links TRBV9 to TRBJ1-2; D may be TRBD1 (5 bases). Between the trimmed V and J ends, which lost 0 bases and 2 bases, there was a span of 11 bases. This CDR3 region has 15 residues. The germline CDR1 and CDR2 sequences are SGDLS and YYNGEE. CDR3 sequence reads: CASSVGTGENYGYTF. Here the CDR3 DNA reads TGTGCCAGCAGCGTAGGTACGGGGGAGAACTATGGCTACACCTTC. Together with reference TRBV9 and TRBJ1-2, the CDR3 gives the full variable domain: DSGVTQTPKHLITATGQRVTLRCSPRSGDLSVYWYQQSLDQGLQFLIQYYNGEERAKGNILERFSAQQFPDLHSELNLSSLELGDSALYFCASSVGTGENYGYTFGSGTRLTVV.

The CDR3 sequence: CASSYSGQGGYGYTF. The CDR3 bases are TGTGCCAGCAGTTACTCCGGACAGGGGGGGTATGGCTACACCTTC. V and J are TRBV6-5 and TRBJ1-2; 10 bases map to TRBD1. Germline loops: CDR1 MNHEY, CDR2 SVGAGI. The trim removed 0 bases at V and 5 bases at J, leaving 3 bases unmatched. The length of the CDR3 is 15 residues.

The chain combines TRBV4-1 with TRBJ2-7; D ambiguous. Germline CDR1 MGHRA, CDR2 YSYEKL. The CDR3 has 15 residues. The V gene lost 0 bases and the J gene lost 0 bases, with 9 bases spanning the gap. The CDR3 is CASSQELSNSYEQYF. The CDR3 nucleotides are TGCGCCAGCAGCCAAGAGCTCAGTAACTCCTACGAGCAGTACTTC.

V is TRBV9 and J is TRBJ1-1; unclear D gene. V was trimmed by 0 bases and J by 1 base, leaving 7 bases between them. Per the germline V gene, CDR1 is SGDLS and CDR2 is YYNGEE. The length of the CDR3 is 14 residues. DNA for the CDR3: TGTGCCAGCAGCGTAGCTACGTCGAACACTGAAGCTTTCTTT. Encoded protein: CASSVATSNTEAFF.

The V and J genes are TRBV15 and TRBJ1-5; D unresolved. The length of the CDR3 is 14 residues. Trimming pared 0 bases from V and 0 bases from J, leaving 3 bases between. CDR1 LNHNV and CDR2 YYDKDF come from the germline V gene (reference sequence). The CDR3 sequence: CATSRDYSNQPQHF. The CDR3 bases are TGTGCCACCAGCAGAGATTATAGCAATCAGCCCCAGCATTTT.

V and J are TRBV7-9 and TRBJ2-7; D is possibly TRBD2 (6 bases). Trimming pared 1 base from V and 2 bases from J, leaving 12 bases between. This CDR3 is 15 amino acids long. The germline CDR1 and CDR2 sequences are SEHNR and FQNEAQ (reference sequence). The CDR3, as DNA: TGTGCCAGCAGCTTAGGCGGAGGGTTTACCTACGAGCAGTACTTC. Amino acid sequence: CASSLGGGFTYEQYF.

The chain recombines TRBV28 with TRBJ2-2, with 8 bases aligning to TRBD1. The CDR3 is made up of 17 amino acids. Germline V gene sequence: CDR1 MDHEN, CDR2 SYDVKM. V lost 6 bases and J lost 6; bases outside the gene matches: 15. CDR3 bases: TGTGCCAGCAGCCGACAGGGGCCCAGACCGTTCGCCGGGGAGCTGTTTTTT. It yields the protein CASSRQGPRPFAGELFF.

The chain links TRBV11-2 to TRBJ2-4; 7 nucleotides agree with TRBD1. CDR1 and CDR2 (germline): SGHAT, FQNNGV. After removal of 1 base from V and 1 base from J, the junction contained 7 bases not matched to a gene. The CDR3 spans 17 residues. The DNA for the CDR3 is TGTGCCAGCAGCTTAGTGAGACAGGGCATGGCCAAAAACATTCAGTACTTC. It yields the protein CASSLVRQGMAKNIQYF.

Turning to this clone: The same CDR3 can be traced to other DNA sequences in this sample. The chain uses TRBV7-9 and TRBJ1-2; D is possibly TRBD1 (6 bases). This CDR3 contains 13 residues. Germline V gene sequence: CDR1 SEHNR, CDR2 FQNEAQ (reference sequence). The V end was cut by 3 bases, the J end by 1 base, with 6 bases between. The CDR3 DNA reads TGTGCCAGCAGCTTGGACAGTAACTATGGCTACACCTTC. As protein: CASSLDSNYGYTF.

This clone has only one observation. V is TRBV20-1 and J is TRBJ2-3; a possible D gene is TRBD1 (6 bases). This CDR3 has 14 amino acids. The V end lost 4 bases, the J end lost 4 bases, and 15 bases lay between the germline ends. CDR1 DFQATT and CDR2 SNEGSKA come from the germline V gene (reference sequence). The CDR3 is CSATDWQGSDTQYF. The DNA for the CDR3 is TGCAGTGCTACTGATTGGCAGGGGTCAGATACGCAGTATTTT.

The V and J genes are TRBV5-1 and TRBJ1-2, with D uncertain. The CDR3 is made up of 14 amino acids. V was cut by 0 bases and J by 6 bases, with 12 bases left in between. From germline, CDR1 is SGHRS and CDR2 YFSETQ. CDR3 amino acids: CASSLGGFGDGYTF. CDR3 sequence (DNA): TGCGCCAGCAGCTTGGGAGGGTTCGGGGATGGCTACACCTTC.

The chain combines TRBV6-2 or TRBV6-3 with TRBJ2-3; D might be TRBD2 (5 bases). Trimming removed 6 bases from V and 2 bases from J, with 15 bases in between. Germline V lookup: CDR1 MNHEY, CDR2 SVGEGT. The CDR3 contains 15 residues. For the CDR3, the DNA is TGTGCCAGCAGCGTTTCCCTAGCCCCCACAGATACGCAGTATTTT. Translated: CASSVSLAPTDTQYF.

The genes are TRBV6-4 and TRBJ2-2; D might be TRBD2 (5 bases). Trimming pared 3 bases from V and 7 bases from J, leaving 15 bases between. Germline values: CDR1 MRHNA, CDR2 SNTAGT. The CDR3 sequence is 15 residues long. The chain's CDR3 is CASSELPGVVGELFF. CDR3 DNA: TGTGCCAGCAGTGAGCTACCCGGGGTCGTCGGGGAGCTGTTTTTT.

The rearrangement uses TRBV6-2 or TRBV6-3 and TRBJ2-1; possible D gene TRBD1, 6 bases. V was shortened by 2 bases and J by 5 bases, with 7 bases between the two germline ends. Germline CDR1 and CDR2: MNHEY and SVGEGT. This CDR3 is 13 amino acids long. The CDR3 loop reads CASSYGQNNEQFF. The DNA of the CDR3 is TGTGCCAGCAGTTACGGACAGAACAATGAGCAGTTCTTC.

This clone was recorded once. The gene calls are TRBV24-1 and TRBJ1-2; D is possibly TRBD1 (5 bases). CDR1 is KGHDR and CDR2 is SFDVKD in the germline V gene. V dropped 5 bases and J dropped 2 bases, with 8 bases sitting between them. CDR3 length: 13 residues. CDR3 amino acids: CATSVGGNYGYTF. Written as DNA, the CDR3 is TGTGCCACCAGTGTCGGGGGGAACTATGGCTACACCTTC.

This chain connects TRBV2 to TRBJ2-3; a weak D match, TRBD2 (6 bases). The CDR3 extends over 14 amino acids. V was clipped by 8 bases and J by 0 bases, with 12 bases between them. Germline assignment: CDR1 SNHLY and CDR2 FYNNEI. DNA of the CDR3: TGTGCCAGCTTGCGGAGGGCTAGCACAGATACGCAGTATTTT. It encodes CASLRRASTDTQYF.

The chain is built from TRBV19 and TRBJ2-7; possible D gene TRBD1, 5 bases. V lost 5 bases and J 6 bases, leaving 8 bases between the germline ends. Germline CDR1 and CDR2: LNHDA and SQIVND (reference sequence). The CDR3 spans 11 residues. The DNA of the CDR3 is TGTGCCAGTAGTTGGGGCAGCGAGCAGTACTTC. The encoded protein is CASSWGSEQYF. Full variable domain (outside the CDR3, taken from reference TRBV19 and TRBJ2-7): DGGITQSPKYLFRKEGQNVTLSCEQNLNHDAMYWYRQDPGQGLRLIYYSQIVNDFQKGDIAEGYSVSREKKESFPLTVTSAQKNPTAFYLCASSWGSEQYFGPGTRLTVT.

This clone was picked up a small number of times. The chain is built from TRBV18 and TRBJ2-7; 14 nucleotides align to TRBD2. CDR3 length equals 17 residues. The V gene's germline CDR1 is KGHSH and CDR2 LQKENI. The V segment lost 1 base and the J segment 4 bases; nucleotides outside the gene matches: 6. In nucleotides, the CDR3 is TGTGCCAGCTCACCACATGGGACTAGCGGGAGCACATACGAGCAGTACTTC. It translates to CASSPHGTSGSTYEQYF.

This chain joins TRBV19 and TRBJ1-4; 9 bases align to TRBD1. Trimming at V came to 2 bases and at J to 4 bases, leaving 5 bases not matched to a gene. The CDR3 is 16 amino acids. CDR1 and CDR2 (germline): LNHDA, SQIVND (reference sequence). CDR3 protein: CASSIKDRGRNEKLFF. The CDR3 DNA is TGTGCCAGTAGTATAAAGGACAGGGGTCGTAATGAAAAACTGTTTTTT.

In this sample, this clone turned up once. The V and J genes are TRBV6-6 and TRBJ2-1; tentative D call: TRBD2 (6 bases). V gave up 2 bases and J gave up 6 bases, with 14 bases separating them. Per germline, CDR1 MNHNY and CDR2 SVGAGI (reference sequence). CDR3 length: 15 residues. CDR3 sequence: CASSYAPGTLNEQFF. The CDR3 bases are TGTGCCAGCAGTTACGCGCCCGGGACTCTCAATGAGCAGTTCTTC.

The chain uses TRBV12-5 and TRBJ2-7; 14 nucleotides line up with TRBD2. V was clipped by 1 base and J by 4 bases; unmatched bases: 0. Looked up from germline, CDR1 is LGHNT and CDR2 is FRNRAP. This CDR3 region has 15 residues. The CDR3 is CASGLGTSGRYEQYF. The CDR3 DNA reads TGTGCTAGTGGTTTGGGGACTAGCGGGAGGTACGAGCAGTACTTC.